This TCR beta chain comes out of a study of beta chain features in type 1 diabetes (dated by TCRdb to the late 2010s). Turning to the overall study: Mean age, gender distribution, total cell number and subset yield were not different between patients and healthy donors. A total of roughly 99 million sorted cells were examined across all samples, and the number of cells per subset was strongly correlated with RNA yield. In the study, TCRB repertoires of sorted circulating CD4+ T cell subsets from recently diagnosed type 1 diabetes patients were compared with those of matched healthy donors. Regulatory and stem cell-like memory subsets were obtained from only 8 patients and about eight healthy donors, while naive and central memory subsets were obtained from all 30 or so donors. Beyond this particular receptor, the publication reports: Because small numbers of individuals were included in the HLA sub-analyses, any influence of HLA type on TCRB rearrangement was left unresolved. Type 1 diabetes patients showed a moderate but significant shortening of TCRB CDR3 length in all four CD4+ subsets. Shorter templates might be favored by PCR, yet because patient and control samples were amplified and corrected together, any such skew would affect both groups equally. Naive, central memory and regulatory TCRB repertoires appeared to be more alike among patients than among healthy donors. Sequencing cDNA rather than genomic DNA could over-represent highly expressing activated cells, although activation and CD3 levels did not differ between groups. At VDJ recombination sites, patients with type 1 diabetes made fewer insertions and deleted more nucleotides, a pattern implying thymic rearrangement abnormalities.

The High Capacity cDNA Reverse Transcription Kit was used to reverse transcribe all of the isolated RNA, meaning that expressed TCRB transcripts were what got sequenced. Naive, central memory and regulatory T cell samples underwent deep immunoSEQ sequencing, averaging approximately 3.3 million total reads per sample. Sorted cells were lysed in RLT buffer, and RNA was extracted using DNase-treated RNeasy Micro or Mini kits according to cell number. To prevent cross-contamination, each cell subset was processed individually, whereas patient and healthy donor samples were processed jointly. The immunoSEQ multiplex PCR was used to amplify TCRB sequences from cDNA, generating 87-bp fragments that spanned the CDR3 region. The amplicons were sequenced using the Illumina HiSeq platform. The published analysis was carried out like this. Synthetic template baselines were used to correct PCR bias computationally, reads within Hamming distance 2 were collapsed, and singletons that could not be merged were discarded. By aligning reads against IMGT, V, D and J genes, CDR3 length, and insertions or deletions at six rearrangement sites were assigned. Within each subset, clonotype counts were normalized to the number of sorted cells before true diversity and Gini coefficients were calculated with the tcR R package. The overlap coefficient, calculated on TCRB nucleotide sequences, was used to measure repertoire sharing. Out-of-frame TCRB sequences from naive cells were analyzed to stand in for the pre-selection repertoire. TCRdb's version of the immuneACCESS table is confined to in-frame rearrangements and falls short of the full clone set. An unresolved V gene accounts for under half of the shortfall where checked; the remainder is of unknown origin. The D gene and trimming were derived from the DNA, and the V and J assignments and clone size from that table. This sample lists approximately 250,000 clones; about 14% were detected once. 0.026% of the sample goes to the ten largest clones.

Comment on this clone: There is no known antigen for this receptor. Base quality data are lacking; no much larger clone is found one base away.

The CDR1 and CDR2 encoded by the germline V gene are MNHEY and SVGAGI. The CDR3, from cysteine to phenylalanine, totals 15 residues. Only the CDR3 DNA stays, 45 bases, in frame from base 1. Here V drops 8 bases and J drops 7 bases, and the junction holds 13 bases not matched to any gene. Each donor gave one peripheral blood draw, averaging approximately 0.12 L, which was collected into heparinised tubes. A BD FACSAria II and a panel including CD45RO, CCR7, CD25, CD127, CD95 and CD27 were used to sort naive, central memory, regulatory and stem cell-like memory CD4+ T cells. Purity was above 98% for every sorted population. PBMCs were separated immediately by Lymphoprep density gradient centrifugation and were stained directly, without being cultured. So that batch effects would be minimized, each experiment stained and sorted samples in pairs, pairing one healthy donor with one patient.

The chain is assembled from TRBV6-5 and TRBJ2-5, with 10 bases in between that match TRBD2. The source material was naive CD4+ T cells from blood. The cell subset or site label corresponds to: true naive CD4+ T cells. The sequence derives from a woman in her thirties or forties in good health. The nucleotides are TGTGCCAGCGGACCAGCGGGGGGGTCCAGTTTGACCCAGTACTTC. The resulting protein is CASGPAGGSSLTQYF.